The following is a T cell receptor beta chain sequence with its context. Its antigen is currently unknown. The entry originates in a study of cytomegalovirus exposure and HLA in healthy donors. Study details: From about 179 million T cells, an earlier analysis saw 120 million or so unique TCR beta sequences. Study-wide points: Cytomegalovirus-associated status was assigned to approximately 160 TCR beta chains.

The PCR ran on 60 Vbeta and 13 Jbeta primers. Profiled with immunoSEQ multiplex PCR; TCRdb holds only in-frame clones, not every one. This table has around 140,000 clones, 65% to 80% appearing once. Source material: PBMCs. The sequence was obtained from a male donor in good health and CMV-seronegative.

The CDR3 loop is CASSKDKNTEAFF. The DNA for the CDR3 is TGTGCCAGCAGCAAAGACAAGAACACTGAAGCTTTCTTT. The chain recombines TRBV21-1 with TRBJ1-1; TRBD1 was called by the table and not checked on the DNA. TRBV21-1 is listed as a pseudogene. The CDR3 runs to 13 residues.